A single sample is the source of the 14 T cell receptor beta chains below, sequenced in a study of T cells after yellow fever vaccination. TCRdb independently ran MiXCR on the 5' RACE reads; one entry per CDR3 protein. The repertoire holds 200,000 to 250,000 distinct CDR3 sequences, with less than 9% as singletons. Sequenced material: CD4+ T cells sorted from PBMCs, taken 15 days after the yellow fever booster vaccination. The receptors stem from a man aged 30 to 39 who received the YFV17D yellow fever vaccine.

This clonotype was recorded at least ten times. The genes are TRBV12-3 or TRBV12-4 and TRBJ2-7; D not resolved. Trimming removed 4 bases at V and 6 bases at J, with 10 bases between. The CDR3 runs to 12 residues. Here the CDR3 reads CASSSSEGEQYF. The CDR3 DNA follows: TGTGCCAGCAGTTCATCTGAAGGCGAGCAGTACTTC.

The chain employs TRBV20-1 and TRBJ1-5; the D gene is possibly TRBD1 (5 bases). With 3 bases removed from V and 4 bases from J, the gap between germline ends came to 16 bases. This CDR3 comprises 15 residues. CDR1 and CDR2 (germline): DFQATT, SNEGSKA (reference sequence). As DNA, the CDR3 is TGCAGTGCTAGGGCTGTGGGGGACCGTAATCAGCCCCAGCATTTT. Residues: CSARAVGDRNQPQHF.

The V gene is TRBV7-9, the J gene TRBJ2-5; 16 positions agree with TRBD2. With V trimmed by 2 bases and J by 5 bases, 5 bases remained unmatched. There are 17 residues in the CDR3. Germline V CDR1 and CDR2: SEHNR, FQNEAQ (reference sequence). The CDR3 loop reads CASSLPGLAGGTETQYF. CDR3 nucleotides: TGTGCCAGCAGCTTACCGGGACTAGCGGGAGGGACGGAGACCCAGTACTTC. The whole variable domain, remainder taken from reference TRBV7-9 and TRBJ2-5, is DTGVSQNPRHKITKRGQNVTFRCDPISEHNRLYWYRQTLGQGPEFLTYFQNEAQLEKSRLLSDRFSAERPKGSFSTLEIQRTEQGDSAMYLCASSLPGLAGGTETQYFGPGTRLLVL.

This sequence joins TRBV15 and TRBJ1-4; 9 positions match TRBD1. The V and J ends lost 0 bases and 7 bases, in that order; junction bases with no gene match: 3. CDR1 is LNHNV, CDR2 YYDKDF, per germline (reference sequence). The CDR3 length is 15 residues. CDR3 sequence: CATSRDPDRGEKLFF. The CDR3, as DNA: TGTGCCACCAGCAGAGATCCGGACAGGGGTGAAAAACTGTTTTTT.

CDR3 sequence reads: CASSLVAQETQYF. The DNA of the CDR3 is TGTGCCAGCAGCTTAGTCGCACAAGAGACCCAGTACTTC. V and J are TRBV7-2 and TRBJ2-5; D remains ambiguous. The V end lost 1 base, the J end lost 2 bases, and 5 bases lay between the germline ends. The CDR3 runs to 13 residues. Germline CDR1 reads SGHTA; CDR2 reads FQGNSA. The full variable domain, its missing parts supplied by reference TRBV7-2 and TRBJ2-5, is GAGVSQSPSNKVTEKGKDVELRCDPISGHTALYWYRQSLGQGLEFLIYFQGNSAPDKSGLPSDRFSAERTGGSVSTLTIQRTQQEDSAVYLCASSLVAQETQYFGPGTRLLVL.

This clonotype was observed a handful of times. The rearrangement uses TRBV4-2 and TRBJ2-1, with D uncertain. V lost 0 bases, J lost 5 bases, and 11 bases lay in between. The CDR3 has 15 amino acids. Germline V gene lookup returns CDR1 LGHNA and CDR2 YNFKEQ. This CDR3 reads CASSQDLAVNNEQFF. DNA of the CDR3: TGTGCCAGCAGCCAAGATCTCGCGGTTAACAATGAGCAGTTCTTC.

CDR3 loop: CASSRTWDEQYF. The DNA of the CDR3 is TGTGCCAGCAGCCGTACCTGGGACGAGCAGTACTTC. V is TRBV11-1 and J is TRBJ2-7, with unresolved D. With 5 bases removed from V and 5 bases from J, the gap between germline ends came to 10 bases. In germline, CDR1 is SGHAT, CDR2 FQDESV (reference sequence). The CDR3 length is 12 residues. Full variable domain (outside the CDR3, taken from reference TRBV11-1 and TRBJ2-7): EAEVAQSPRYKITEKSQAVAFWCDPISGHATLYWYRQILGQGPELLVQFQDESVVDDSQLPKDRFSAERLKGVDSTLKIQPAELGDSAMYLCASSRTWDEQYFGPGTRLTVT.

Points on this clonotype: This may be a read error: a much more frequent sequence differs by one nucleotide. The rearrangement joins TRBV12-3 or TRBV12-4 to TRBJ2-2; no definite D call. This CDR3 spans 11 amino acids. The V end was cut by 8 bases, the J end by 4 bases, with 5 bases between. The CDR3 DNA follows: TGTGCCAGCGGGTTCACCGGGGAGCTGTTTTTT. It translates to CASGFTGELFF.

This clonotype was counted only a few times. The chain combines TRBV12-3 or TRBV12-4 with TRBJ2-1, with a possible D match to TRBD2 (5 bases). Trimming left V 5 bases short and J 1 base short, with 15 bases between. The CDR3 has 16 amino acids. This CDR3 reads CASSPRTAQSYNEQFF. The CDR3 nucleotides read TGTGCCAGCAGTCCCAGGACTGCCCAGTCCTACAATGAGCAGTTCTTC.

This clonotype was counted a few times. J is TRBJ1-5 and V is TRBV7-2; perhaps TRBD1 as D (6 bases). CDR1 and CDR2 (germline): SGHTA, FQGNSA. V dropped 5 bases and J dropped 2 bases, with 13 bases sitting between them. The CDR3 contains 15 residues. The chain's CDR3 is CASSRQAIGNQPQHF. As DNA, the CDR3 is TGTGCCAGCAGCCGACAGGCGATTGGCAATCAGCCCCAGCATTTT.

This chain connects TRBV5-6 to TRBJ1-2; D possibly corresponds to TRBD1 (5 bases). The germline V gene has CDR1 SGHDT and CDR2 YYEEEE. The V and J ends lost 1 base and 0 bases respectively, with 13 bases between them. The CDR3 is made up of 16 amino acids. CDR3 in DNA: TGTGCCAGCAGCTTGTATGGGACGGAAGCTAACTATGGCTACACCTTC. This encodes CASSLYGTEANYGYTF.

This clonotype has only a few counts. The chain is built from TRBV5-6 and TRBJ2-3, with D unresolved. Germline loops: CDR1 SGHDT, CDR2 YYEEEE. The germline V and J ends were trimmed by 2 bases and 8 bases, with 6 bases remaining between them. The CDR3 runs 11 residues. CDR3 loop: CASSFRATQYF. Here the CDR3 DNA reads TGTGCCAGCAGCTTCCGGGCTACGCAGTATTTT.

This clonotype was recorded many times. This chain links TRBV5-1 with TRBJ2-6; no definite D call. The CDR3 length is 15 residues. Trimming took off 4 bases at V and 0 bases at J, with 8 bases between the two ends. Germline V lookup: CDR1 SGHRS, CDR2 YFSETQ. The DNA for the CDR3 is TGCGCCAGCAGCCCTGAGAGCTCTGGGGCCAACGTCCTGACTTTC. It translates to CASSPESSGANVLTF. The full variable domain, in which reference TRBV5-1 and TRBJ2-6 provide the parts outside the CDR3, is KAGVTQTPRYLIKTRGQQVTLSCSPISGHRSVSWYQQTPGQGLQFLFEYFSETQRNKGNFPGRFSGRQFSNSRSEMNVSTLELGDSALYLCASSPESSGANVLTFGAGSRLTVL.

This clonotype showed up many times. The chain uses TRBV27 and TRBJ1-6; D possibly corresponds to TRBD1 (5 bases). Germline V lookup: CDR1 MNHEY, CDR2 SMNVEV (reference sequence). The CDR3 has 12 amino acids. V lost 6 bases, J lost 7 bases, and 7 bases lay in between. The CDR3 spells CASSRANSPLHF. The CDR3 DNA follows: TGTGCCAGCAGCAGGGCCAATTCACCCCTCCACTTT.